This T cell receptor beta chain stems from a study of blood T cell repertoires in COVID-19. Germline lookup yields CDR1 SGHAT and CDR2 FQNNGV. The CDR3 runs 13 residues. Deletions cut 5 bases from V and 6 bases from J, with 13 bases between. Clones were sequenced by immunoSEQ multiplex PCR, and TCRdb holds only the in-frame ones, with some missing. The sample yields 170,000 or so clones, more than 70% seen once. The TCR was taken from a man aged 18 to 35 with active or convalescent COVID-19. The gene calls are TRBV11-2 and TRBJ1-2; D not certain. The sequencing input was peripheral blood. CDR3 residues: CASSTGQLDGYTF. The DNA for the CDR3 is TGTGCCAGCAGCACTGGTCAGCTAGATGGCTACACCTTC.